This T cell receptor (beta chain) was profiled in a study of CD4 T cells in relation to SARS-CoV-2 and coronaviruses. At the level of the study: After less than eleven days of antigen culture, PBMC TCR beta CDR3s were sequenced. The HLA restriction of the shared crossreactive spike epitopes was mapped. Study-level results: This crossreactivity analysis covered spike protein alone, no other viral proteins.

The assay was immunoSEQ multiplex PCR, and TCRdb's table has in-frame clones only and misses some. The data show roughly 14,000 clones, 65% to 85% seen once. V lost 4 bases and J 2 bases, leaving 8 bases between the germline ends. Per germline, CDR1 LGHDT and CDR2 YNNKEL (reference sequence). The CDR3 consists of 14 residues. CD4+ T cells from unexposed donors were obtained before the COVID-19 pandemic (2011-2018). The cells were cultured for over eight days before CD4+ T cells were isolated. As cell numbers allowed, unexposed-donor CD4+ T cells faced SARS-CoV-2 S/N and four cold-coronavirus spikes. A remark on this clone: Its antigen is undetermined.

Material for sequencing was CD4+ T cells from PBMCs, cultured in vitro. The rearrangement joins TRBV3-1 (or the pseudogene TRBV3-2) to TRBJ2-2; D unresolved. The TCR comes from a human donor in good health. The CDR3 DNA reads TGTGCCAGCAGCCGTGCACGAAACACCGGGGAGCTGTTTTTT. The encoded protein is CASSRARNTGELFF.